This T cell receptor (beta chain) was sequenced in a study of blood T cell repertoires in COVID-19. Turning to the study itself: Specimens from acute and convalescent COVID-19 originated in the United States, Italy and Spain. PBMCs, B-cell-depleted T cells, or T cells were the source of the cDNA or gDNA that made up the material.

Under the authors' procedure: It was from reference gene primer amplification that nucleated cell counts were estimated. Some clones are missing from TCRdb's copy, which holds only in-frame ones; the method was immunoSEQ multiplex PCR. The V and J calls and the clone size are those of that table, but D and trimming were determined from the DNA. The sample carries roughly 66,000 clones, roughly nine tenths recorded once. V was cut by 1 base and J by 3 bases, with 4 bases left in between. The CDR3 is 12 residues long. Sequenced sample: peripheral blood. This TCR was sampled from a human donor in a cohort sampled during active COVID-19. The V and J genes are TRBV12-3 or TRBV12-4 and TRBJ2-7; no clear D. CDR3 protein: CASSLDSYEQYF. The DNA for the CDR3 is TGTGCCAGCAGTTTAGACAGCTACGAGCAGTACTTC.